This T cell receptor (beta chain) stems from a study of blood T cell repertoires in COVID-19. Turning to the study itself: COVID-19 samples collected from the United States, Italy and Spain covered acute and convalescent phases. The analysed material was cDNA or gDNA that came from T cells, B-cell-depleted T cells, or PBMCs.

In the authors' workflow: Estimates of nucleated cell counts were drawn from the amplification of reference gene primers. Sequencing was performed with immunoSEQ multiplex PCR; in TCRdb, only in-frame clones are kept and a portion is missing. Clone size and V and J calls were adopted from that table, with D and trimming inferred from the DNA. This sample yields roughly 120,000 clones, of which roughly 90% are seen a single time; 4% to 5% belongs to the top ten. The CDR3 is made up of 15 amino acids. Trimming left V 0 bases short and J 2 bases short, with 11 bases between. CDR1 and CDR2 from the germline V gene are MNHEY and SVGEGT. Seattle cases were enrolled at active infection and followed longitudinally.

The chain employs TRBV6-2 or TRBV6-3 and TRBJ2-7, with TRBD1 as a possible D gene (5 bases). This receptor was taken from a man aged 55-75 years with COVID-19, enrolled during active disease. The sample consisted of peripheral blood. CDR3 sequence (DNA): TGTGCCAGCAGTTACTCGACCGACAGCGCCTACGAGCAGTACTTC. Translating gives CASSYSTDSAYEQYF.